This TCR beta chain is drawn from a study of blood T cells in healthy people across ages. Findings and caveats of the study: Unsorted PBMCs blocked a conclusive comparison of naive and antigen-experienced cells.

This clonotype was seen at least ten times. Its specificity is not known. Germline V lookup: CDR1 MGHRA, CDR2 YSYEKL. V was trimmed by 1 base and J by 0 bases, leaving 10 bases between them. This CDR3 comprises 16 residues. PCR was performed a second time for roughly 7 to 11 cycles using a sample-barcoded 5' primer and a J-beta primer mix. TCRdb reprocessed the 5' RACE reads with MiXCR, giving one entry per CDR3 protein. This sample has some 940,000 distinct CDR3 sequences, with 25% to 35% found just once. Peripheral blood was drawn, 7.5 to 10 milliliters per donor. Separately, the same data were catalogued under a study of T cells of mothers and their children. As reported in that work: Donation was provided by three healthy Caucasian mothers along with their six children. Relative to unrelated pairs, biologically related mother-child dyads exhibited marginally greater, non-significant overlap.

The rearrangement joins TRBV4-1 to TRBJ2-4; D is ambiguous. The sequence was obtained from a middle-aged woman in good health. Sequencing input: blood. The CDR3 region is CASSQGAGRAKNIQYF. CDR3 nucleotide sequence: TGCGCCAGCAGCCAAGGGGCAGGCCGAGCCAAAAACATTCAGTACTTC.